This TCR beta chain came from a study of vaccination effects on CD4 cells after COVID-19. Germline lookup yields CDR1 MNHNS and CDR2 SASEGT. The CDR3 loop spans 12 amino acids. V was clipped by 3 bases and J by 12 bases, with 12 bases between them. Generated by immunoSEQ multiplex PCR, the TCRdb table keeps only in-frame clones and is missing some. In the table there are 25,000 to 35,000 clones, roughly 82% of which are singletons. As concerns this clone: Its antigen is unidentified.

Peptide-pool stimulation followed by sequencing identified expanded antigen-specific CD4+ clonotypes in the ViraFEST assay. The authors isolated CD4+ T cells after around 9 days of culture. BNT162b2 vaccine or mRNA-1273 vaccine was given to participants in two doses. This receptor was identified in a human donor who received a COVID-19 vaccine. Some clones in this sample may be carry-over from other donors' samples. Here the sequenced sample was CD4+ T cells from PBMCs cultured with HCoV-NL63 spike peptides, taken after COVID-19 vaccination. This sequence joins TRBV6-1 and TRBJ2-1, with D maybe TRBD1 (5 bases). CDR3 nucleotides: TGTGCCAGCAGTGATCTAGGGGCGCGGCAGTTCTTC. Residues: CASSDLGARQFF.